This is a list of T cell receptor beta chains from one sample in a study of blood T cell repertoires in COVID-19. Profiling relied on immunoSEQ multiplex PCR, and the TCRdb table lists in-frame clones only, not all of them. Among around 130,000 clones listed, approximately 84% were seen once. The specimen was peripheral blood. These TCRs come from a woman aged 80 or over with acute or convalescent COVID-19. Both conserved end residues are part of each CDR3. The order of the fields is D gene, V gene, clone size, J gene, CDR3 DNA, CDR3 protein. A D gene is named only where the DNA matches it firmly. A clone size is listed for some rows: how often the clone was seen (once, few, many), or a class if it is expanded.

TRBD1	TRBV2	NA	TRBJ1-3	TGTGCCAGCAGCCCTGACAGGGAAGCTGGAAACACCATATATTTT	CASSPDREAGNTIYF
NA	TRBV9	NA	TRBJ1-2	TGTGCCAGCAGCGTGGGGCCTTTTGGCTACACCTTC	CASSVGPFGYTF
TRBD1	TRBV7-2	once	TRBJ1-5	TGTGCCAGCAGCCCGGGACAGGGGAGGTGGCCCCAGCATTTT	CASSPGQGRWPQHF
NA	TRBV12-2	NA	TRBJ2-7	TGTGCAAGTCGCTTATCAAGACAGTTCATAGACCACGAGCAGTACTTC	CASRLSRQFIDHEQYF
NA	TRBV6-5	NA	TRBJ2-7	TGTGCCAGTAAACCGGCCCTAGGAGGCTCCTACGAGCAGTACTTC	CASKPALGGSYEQYF
NA	TRBV30	NA	TRBJ1-5	TGTGCCTGGAGTATGGCAGGGAATCAGCCCCAGCATTTT	CAWSMAGNQPQHF
NA	TRBV7-9	NA	TRBJ1-2	TGTGCCAGCAGCCCTTGGAGGACAGACTCTGGCTACACCTTC	CASSPWRTDSGYTF
NA	TRBV6-5	NA	TRBJ1-4	TGTGCCAGCAGTTACTCGAATCGTGTTGAGGTCGAAAAACTGTTTTTT	CASSYSNRVEVEKLFF
NA	TRBV5-6	NA	TRBJ1-2	TGTGCCAGCAGCTTGGCTTCGGCAGGGGCGGCCTATGGCTACACCTTC	CASSLASAGAAYGYTF
NA	TRBV2	NA	TRBJ2-3	TGTGCCAGCAGTGGGCAGGGATCAGATACGCAGTATTTT	CASSGQGSDTQYF
NA	TRBV4-3	few	TRBJ2-3	TGCGCCAGCAGCCCACACCTCTCTCGCACAGATACGCAGTATTTT	CASSPHLSRTDTQYF
NA	TRBV2	NA	TRBJ1-3	TGTGCCAGCAGTGCAGAACAAATAAAAACAGGGTTCGCTGGAAACACCATATATTTT	CASSAEQIKTGFAGNTIYF
TRBD2	TRBV6-2/TRBV6-3	NA	TRBJ2-3	TGTGCCAGCAGTTTCGGAGCGGGGGGCCTTAGCACAGATACGCAGTATTTT	CASSFGAGGLSTDTQYF
TRBD1	TRBV18	NA	TRBJ1-2	TGTGCCAGCTCAGCCGACAGGGGGGGATACTATGGCTACACCTTC	CASSADRGGYYGYTF
TRBD1	TRBV7-2	NA	TRBJ1-5	TGTGCCAGCAGCGCAGGAGGGGGCAGGGGCAATCAGCCCCAGCATTTT	CASSAGGGRGNQPQHF
NA	TRBV6-1	NA	TRBJ1-3	TGTGCCAGCAGTGAACACACCTCTGGAAACACCATATATTTT	CASSEHTSGNTIYF
TRBD2	TRBV2	once	TRBJ2-7	TGTGCCAGCAGTGCGACTAGCGGGAGTTCTGAGCAGTACTTC	CASSATSGSSEQYF
NA	TRBV12-3/TRBV12-4	NA	TRBJ2-1	TGTGCCAGCAGGATCAACAATAATGAGCAGTTCTTC	CASRINNNEQFF
TRBD1	TRBV6-1	NA	TRBJ2-2	TGTGCCAGCAGTGAAGGGGACAGGGTGGACACCGGGGAGCTGTTTTTT	CASSEGDRVDTGELFF
TRBD1	TRBV4-1	few	TRBJ1-1	TGCGCCAGCAGCCAGGGACAGGGAGCGAACACTGAAGCTTTCTTT	CASSQGQGANTEAFF
TRBD1	TRBV7-2	NA	TRBJ2-3	TGTGCCAGCAGCCACAGGGGGCGCCCAGATACGCAGTATTTT	CASSHRGRPDTQYF
NA	TRBV5-1	NA	TRBJ1-1	TGCGCCAGCAGCGCAACAGGCGCCATGAACACTGAAGCTTTCTTT	CASSATGAMNTEAFF
TRBD2	TRBV7-2	NA	TRBJ2-3	TGTGCCAGCACCCTTATAATAGCGGGAGTAGATACGCAGTATTTT	CASTLIIAGVDTQYF